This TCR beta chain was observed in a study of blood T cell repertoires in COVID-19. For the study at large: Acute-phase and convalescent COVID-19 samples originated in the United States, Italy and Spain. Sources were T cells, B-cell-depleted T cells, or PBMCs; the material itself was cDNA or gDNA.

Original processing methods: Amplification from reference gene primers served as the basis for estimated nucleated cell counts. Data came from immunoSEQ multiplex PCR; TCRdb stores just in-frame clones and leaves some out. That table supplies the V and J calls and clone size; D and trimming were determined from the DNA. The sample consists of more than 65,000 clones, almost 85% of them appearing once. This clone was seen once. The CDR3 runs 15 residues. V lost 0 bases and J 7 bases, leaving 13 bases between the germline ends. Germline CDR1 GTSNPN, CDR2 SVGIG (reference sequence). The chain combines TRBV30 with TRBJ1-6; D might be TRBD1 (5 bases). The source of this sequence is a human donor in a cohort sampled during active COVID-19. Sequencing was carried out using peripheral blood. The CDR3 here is CAWSVTPGGNSPLHF. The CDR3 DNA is TGTGCCTGGAGTGTAACACCCGGGGGGAATTCACCCCTCCACTTT.